What follows is one TCR beta chain and its context. Its antigen is not identified. These data belong to a study of cytomegalovirus exposure and HLA in healthy donors. Background on the study: Genotyping showed 81% of roughly 390 donors falling in the Caucasian-associated ancestry cluster. Overall study results and limits: What was likely a sequencing artifact was a cluster of highly shared sequence variants. Per a later analysis, HLA-associated TCR beta chains showed more clonal expansion than other, equally common TCR beta chains. Overall, roughly 160 TCR beta chains were annotated as cytomegalovirus-associated.

With 60 Vbeta and 13 Jbeta primers, the PCR was carried out. Clones were sequenced by immunoSEQ multiplex PCR, and TCRdb holds only the in-frame ones, with some missing. The sample records 200,000 to 250,000 clones, almost 70% being singletons. The germline V gene encodes CDR1 MNHEY and CDR2 SVGAGI. The CDR3 is 15 residues long. J was trimmed by 1 base and V by 5 bases; bases with no gene match: 7. Sequencing used PBMCs. The receptor comes from a man in his forties in good health and CMV-seropositive. The V gene is TRBV6-5, the J gene TRBJ1-1; 7 nucleotides align to TRBD1. The CDR3 DNA reads TGTGCCAGCAGTAAAGACAGGGTCCAGAACACTGAAGCTTTCTTT. Protein sequence: CASSKDRVQNTEAFF.